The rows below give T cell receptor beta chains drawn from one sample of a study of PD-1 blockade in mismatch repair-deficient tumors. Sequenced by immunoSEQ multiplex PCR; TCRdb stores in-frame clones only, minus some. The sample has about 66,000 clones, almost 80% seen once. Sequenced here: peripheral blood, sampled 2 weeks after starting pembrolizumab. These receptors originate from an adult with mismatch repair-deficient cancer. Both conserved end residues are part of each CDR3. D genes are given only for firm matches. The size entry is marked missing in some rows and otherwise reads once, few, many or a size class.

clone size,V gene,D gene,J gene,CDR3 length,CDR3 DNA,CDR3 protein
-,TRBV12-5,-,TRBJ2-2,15,TGTGCTAGTGGTTCCCGGGACACCAACACCGGGGAGCTGTTTTTT,CASGSRDTNTGELFF
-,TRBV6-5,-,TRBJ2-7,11,TGTGCCTCCCAGGGCTTGTACGAGCAGTACTTC,CASQGLYEQYF
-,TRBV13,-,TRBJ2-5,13,TGTGCCAGCAGCTTACGGGGGCTGGAGACCCAGTACTTC,CASSLRGLETQYF
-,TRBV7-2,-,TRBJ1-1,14,TGTGCCAGCAGCCCCTCGAGAACGAACACTGAAGCTTTCTTT,CASSPSRTNTEAFF
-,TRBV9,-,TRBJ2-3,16,TGTGCCAGCAGCGTAGATTATATCTCAGGCACAGATACGCAGTATTTT,CASSVDYISGTDTQYF
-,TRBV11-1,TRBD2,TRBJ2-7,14,TGTGCCAGCAGCTTTGGGCTAGCGGACTACGAGCAGTACTTC,CASSFGLADYEQYF
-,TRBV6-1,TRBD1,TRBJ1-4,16,TGTGCCAGCAGTGAAATTGGGACAGGGCTGAATGAAAAACTGTTTTTT,CASSEIGTGLNEKLFF
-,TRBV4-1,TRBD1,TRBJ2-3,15,TGCGCCAGCAGCCAAGAACAGGGGCACACAGATACGCAGTATTTT,CASSQEQGHTDTQYF
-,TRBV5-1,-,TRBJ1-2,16,TGCGCCAGCAGCGTACAGGTTGGCGTTTCTACCTATGGCTACACCTTC,CASSVQVGVSTYGYTF
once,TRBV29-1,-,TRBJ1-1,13,TGCAGCGTTGAAGGAGTAGGGAACACTGAAGCTTTCTTT,CSVEGVGNTEAFF
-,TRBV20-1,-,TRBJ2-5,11,TGCAGTGCTAGATTCCCCCAGGCCCAGTACTTC,CSARFPQAQYF
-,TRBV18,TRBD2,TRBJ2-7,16,TGTGCCAGCTCGCAGGAGACTAGCGAGAACTCCTACGAGCAGTACTTC,CASSQETSENSYEQYF
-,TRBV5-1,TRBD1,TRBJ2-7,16,TGCGCCAGCAGCTCAGTGACAGGGCCCGTGAACTACGAGCAGTACTTC,CASSSVTGPVNYEQYF
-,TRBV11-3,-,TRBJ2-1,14,TGTGCCAGCAGCTTAGTGGTTAGCACTAATGAGCAGTTCTTC,CASSLVVSTNEQFF
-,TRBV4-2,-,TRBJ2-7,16,TGTGCCAGCAGCCAGACACAGGGAGGATATGCCTACGAGCAGTACTTC,CASSQTQGGYAYEQYF
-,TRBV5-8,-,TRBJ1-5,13,TGTGCCAGCAGCTCCGGGGACTTTCTCCCCCAGCATTTT,CASSSGDFLPQHF
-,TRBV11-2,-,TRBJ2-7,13,TGTGCCAGCAGCTTAGATATCATCTACGAGCAGTACTTC,CASSLDIIYEQYF
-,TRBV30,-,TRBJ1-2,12,TGTGCCTGGAGTGTATCTGGTTATGGCTACACCTTC,CAWSVSGYGYTF
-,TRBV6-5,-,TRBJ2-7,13,TGTGCCAGCAGTTATTCAGGGCCCTACGAGCAGTACTTC,CASSYSGPYEQYF
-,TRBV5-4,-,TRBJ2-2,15,TGTGCCAGCAGCCCGGACATCGGGAACACCGGGGAGCTGTTTTTT,CASSPDIGNTGELFF
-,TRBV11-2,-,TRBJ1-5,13,TGTGCCAGCAGCTTAGAACGCAATCAGCCCCAGCATTTT,CASSLERNQPQHF